Listed here are 15 T cell receptor beta chains from one sample, sequenced in a study of tumor and adjacent non-tumor tissue in lung cancer. A modified ARM-PCR protocol with three rounds of nested PCR amplified TCRbeta. TCRdb re-called the multiplex PCR reads through MiXCR, storing one row per CDR3 protein. This sample yields around 140,000 distinct CDR3 sequences, of which around 67% are seen a single time; 15% to 20% belongs to the top ten. This sample's RNA came from whole unsorted tissue. Sequencing was performed on lung tumor tissue. The receptors here all came from a man aged 60-69 years with small cell lung cancer.

Of note for this clonotype: This may stem from a read error, because a much larger clone lies one nucleotide away. The DNA is left out, because the CDR3 cannot be placed on it with certainty; the CDR3 is given as TCRdb lists it. This chain links TRBV29-1 with TRBJ1-3. The CDR3 length equals 13 residues, ends included. The germline gives CDR1 SQVTM, CDR2 ANQGSEA. CDR3 loop: CSVAFGAGNTICF.

The gene calls are TRBV20-1 and TRBJ2-1, with TRBD2 matching over 10 bases. V shed 8 bases, J shed 6 bases, and the junction held 19 bases outside the gene matches. The germline V gene encodes CDR1 DFQATT and CDR2 SNEGSKA (reference sequence). The CDR3 has 17 amino acids. CDR3 DNA sequence: TGCAGTACTATAGATTGGAGCGGGAGGGCCGAAGTCAATGAGCAGTTCTTC. It codes for CSTIDWSGRAEVNEQFF.

Regarding this clonotype: As the CDR3 is not closed by the conserved phenylalanine or tryptophan, this likely results from a read error. The chain recombines TRBV6-1 with TRBJ1-4; weak D call: TRBD1 (5 bases). V gave up 8 bases and J gave up 8 bases, with 18 bases separating them. The CDR3 is made up of 14 amino acids. Germline V gene lookup returns CDR1 MNHNS and CDR2 SASEGT. The CDR3, as DNA: TGTGCCAGCGAGGGGACTGGCGTAAGCGAAAAACTGTTTTCT. As protein: CASEGTGVSEKLFS.

The V call is TRBV6-1, the J call TRBJ2-7, with 9 bases aligning to TRBD1. Germline V gene data show CDR1 as MNHNS and CDR2 as SASEGT. The CDR3 loop spans 15 amino acids. The CDR3 spells CVSSEYTGGIYEQCV. The DNA for the CDR3 is TGTGTCAGCAGTGAATATACAGGGGGCATATACGAGCAGTGCGTC.

Many counts were recorded for this clonotype. Here the CDR3 reads CASRPQGGPLHF. The DNA of the CDR3 is TGTGCCAGCAGGCCACAGGGGGGACCCCTCCACTTT. V and J are TRBV6-5 and TRBJ1-6, with 8 nucleotides matching TRBD1. The CDR3 sequence is 12 residues long. The ends lost 6 bases at V and 12 bases at J; junction bases unmatched: 4. Germline CDR1 and CDR2: MNHEY and SVGAGI.

In this sample, this clonotype turned up many times. A much larger clone differs from this one at a single base, so this may be a read error. V gene TRBV11-3 combines with J gene TRBJ2-2; 16 bases align to TRBD2. Germline loops: CDR1 SGHNT, CDR2 YENEEA. The CDR3 consists of 19 residues. Here the CDR3 DNA reads TGTGCCAGCAGCCCGAGGGGACTAGCGGGAGGGCCCTCGTATGGGGAGCTGTCTTTT. It yields the protein CASSPRGLAGGPSYGELSF.

With regard to this clonotype: This clone may be a read error of a much larger clone one base away. The chain recombines TRBV4-2 with TRBJ2-7; TRBD1 might be the D (6 bases). The CDR3 runs to 14 residues. Trimming left V 5 bases short and J 5 bases short, with 16 bases between. The germline V gene encodes CDR1 LGHNA and CDR2 YNFKEQ. CDR3 nucleotide sequence: TGTGCCAGCAGCTCAGGGGTCGGGTTACACGAGCAGTACTTC. Its protein product is CASSSGVGLHEQYF.

Concerning this clonotype: This may stem from a read error, because a much larger clone lies one nucleotide away. J is TRBJ2-2 and V is TRBV5-1; possible D gene TRBD1, 5 bases. The CDR3 loop spans 14 amino acids. Germline loops: CDR1 SGHRS, CDR2 YFSETQ. The CDR3 DNA sequence: TGCGCCAGCAGTCCCCAAGGGGTCACCAGGGAGCTGTTTTTT. Its translation is CASSPQGVTRELFF. The whole variable domain, remainder taken from reference TRBV5-1 and TRBJ2-2, is KAGVTQTPRYLIKTRGQQVTLSCSPISGHRSVSWYQQTPGQGLQFLFEYFSETQRNKGNFPGRFSGRQFSNSRSEMNVSTLELGDSALYLCASSPQGVTRELFFGEGSRLTVL.

Concerning this clonotype: Germline and junction disagree at one end, which may indicate a read error. The V call is TRBV6-5, the J call TRBJ2-7; unclear D gene. CDR1 is MNHEY, CDR2 SVGAGI, per germline. This CDR3 contains 12 residues. The CDR3 loop is CTRQSISYEQYF. Here the CDR3 DNA reads TGTACCAGGCAGAGTATCTCCTACGAGCAGTACTTC.

V is TRBV11-2 and J is TRBJ2-1, with D hard to call. CDR3 length: 15 residues. Per the germline V gene, CDR1 is SGHAT and CDR2 is FQNNGV. In nucleotides, the CDR3 is TGTACCTGCAGCTTAGTTGTAGGCTCCTACAATGAGCAGTTCTTC. Translating gives CTCSLVVGSYNEQFF.

The sample holds many counts of this clonotype. The chain carries TRBV7-8 and TRBJ2-5; D not resolved. V was clipped by 1 base and J by 5 bases, with 11 bases between them. This CDR3 has 14 residues. CDR1 SGHVS and CDR2 FQNEAQ come from the germline V gene. CDR3 region: CASSLGLVRETQYF. CDR3 bases: TGTGCCAGCAGCTTAGGGTTGGTGAGGGAGACCCAGTACTTC.

About this clonotype itself: This may arise from a read error, as a much more abundant clone is one base away. The CDR3 does not close with the conserved phenylalanine or tryptophan, likely indicating a read error. This chain joins TRBV20-1 and TRBJ2-5; D assignment may be TRBD1 or TRBD2 (5 bases each). V lost 7 bases and J 3 bases, leaving 18 bases between the germline ends. Germline V lookup: CDR1 DFQATT, CDR2 SNEGSKA (reference sequence). This CDR3 spans 14 amino acids. The CDR3 sequence is CSVPGRLLKETQYS. Here the CDR3 DNA reads TGCAGTGTCCCGGGACGATTGTTGAAAGAGACCCAGTACTCC.

This clonotype turned up a few times. The V gene is TRBV6-2 or TRBV6-3, the J gene TRBJ2-1; D is uncertain. The CDR3 has 14 amino acids. Trimming took 2 bases from V and 2 from J, leaving 7 bases between them. Germline CDR1 MNHEY, CDR2 SVGEGT. Written as DNA, the CDR3 is TGTGCCAGCAGTTACAAAGGGACCTACAATGAGCAGTTCTTC. As protein: CASSYKGTYNEQFF.

This clonotype was counted at least ten times. This rearrangement joins TRBV28 to TRBJ2-3; 8 bases line up with TRBD2. Germline loops: CDR1 MDHEN, CDR2 SYDVKM. Trimming removed 5 bases from V and 6 bases from J; junction bases left unmatched: 10. CDR3 length: 15 residues. In DNA form, the CDR3 reads TGTGCCAGCAGTGGGGGACTAGGGGCTCCGGATACGCAGTATTTT. This encodes CASSGGLGAPDTQYF.

The chain has TRBV20-1 and TRBJ2-1; the D is unclear. Germline values: CDR1 DFQATT, CDR2 SNEGSKA (reference sequence). CDR3 size: 10 residues. Trimming cost V 3 bases and J 8 bases, with 5 bases left between them. CDR3 nucleotides: TGCAGTGCTAGCTATGATGAGCAGTTCTTC. This codes for CSASYDEQFF.